This T cell receptor beta chain was identified in a study of T cells in Graves' hyperthyroidism and ophthalmopathy (dated by TCRdb to the late 2010s). For the study in its entirety: Peripheral blood samples were taken at the time of initial diagnosis, prior to any treatment. The 95 to 100 discovery patients were divided at random into training and test sets in a 7:3 ratio. To identify distinguishing TCR V-J signatures, a discovery cohort of 100 or so patients was used, comprising under 45 with Graves' ophthalmopathy and under 60 with stable Graves' hyperthyroidism. Following sampling, methimazole starting at 30 mg daily was given to hyperthyroidism patients, and high-dose intravenous methylprednisolone was given to ophthalmopathy patients. Thyroid tissue and blood T-cell repertoires from several Graves' hyperthyroidism patients were also compared in the study. Whether ophthalmopathy could be predicted prospectively was tested in an independent validation cohort made up of under 20 hyperthyroidism patients plus 17 patients who later progressed to ophthalmopathy. TCR Vbeta CDR3 sequencing of roughly 140 peripheral blood samples (around 45 ophthalmopathy, 75 hyperthyroidism and approximately 17 progressor patients) is reported in the paper. The research as a whole found: In cross-validation, a model built on a 13 V-J signature told ophthalmopathy apart from stable hyperthyroidism with approximately 90% sensitivity and approximately 84% specificity, and in testing the same model reached 80%/75%. Sample size was not statistically predetermined, and blinding of investigators to group allocation was not performed. Blood samples also contained most of the expanded thyroid clonotypes (frequency above 0.001), which suggests that blood repertoires may reflect thyroid immune responses. In validation, the model predicted progression to ophthalmopathy with roughly 70% sensitivity and less than 80% specificity, a median of 6.5 months before onset.

This clonotype was counted ten times or more. The antigen this receptor binds is unknown. No much larger clone is present one base from it, and per-base qualities are unavailable. The CDR3 numbers 13 residues from cysteine through phenylalanine. The DNA shown is the 39-base CDR3, in frame from base 1. At the junction V is shortened by 5 bases and J by 4 bases; bases outside the gene matches: 2. Stable Graves' hyperthyroidism was defined as the absence of progression to ophthalmopathy over 18 months of follow-up. The hyperthyroidism patients were between 18 and 65 years old and newly diagnosed, with a disease duration of less than 2 months. Any patient with an uncontrolled infection, another autoimmune disease, pregnancy or lactation was excluded. Diagnoses relied on clinical symptoms, serum thyroxine and TRAb, thyroid ultrasound and orbital computed tomography. PBMCs were isolated from about 10 ml of fresh peripheral blood by Ficoll-Paque density gradient centrifugation. Trizol reagent was used to extract total RNA, and RNA quality was then checked on an Agilent 2100 Bioanalyzer.

The TCR beta CDR3 regions were amplified from the RNA transcripts. The TCR CDR3 was subjected to a first round of RT-PCR using the HTBI primer set and the Qiagen OneStep RT-PCR kit. A second multiplex PCR round built the libraries, followed by size selection and purification. Sequencing of the libraries was done on an Illumina HiSeq2000 using paired-end 100 bp reads. The paper's processing steps were these. SOAPnuke was used to process the raw data, with reads discarded if the reads contained adapters or uncalled bases, had a mean Phred below 15, or lacked an exact constant-primer or identifier match. High-quality paired reads were merged with COPE v1.2.5, and unique nucleotide sequences were defined as clonotypes. MiTCR v1.1 was used to align clonotypes to the IMGT TRBV, TRBD and TRBJ reference segments. The analysis was restricted to V-J combinations with a frequency above 0.0001, which together covered 98% to 99.2% of the repertoires. The TCS score was defined as the ratio of F50 (clonal expansion) to E x V (chaos), calculated using BLOSUM62-based TCRdist between CDR3 peptides within each V-J. Welch's t-statistics and random forest reduced approximately 520 V-J features to about 13, which were used in a naive Bayes classifier (R e1071). In TCRdb, the public reads were trimmed at Q25 with fastp and aligned with MiXCR, with productive beta chains retained. Identical CDR3 protein sequences are pooled into one entry, listed with their most common genes and DNA. The V and J calls reflect TCRdb's pipeline rather than the authors' work. The sample records a few hundred thousand distinct CDR3 sequences, less than 20% of which are singletons. Around 7.5% of the sample is taken by the ten largest.

This sequence was found in a woman between 25 and 40 years old with Graves' hyperthyroidism. The sample taken for sequencing was blood. The chain couples TRBV12-3 or TRBV12-4 to TRBJ1-2, with 9 junctional bases fitting TRBD1. The DNA is TGTGCCAGCAGTATACAGGGGGCCTATGGCTACACCTTC. It specifies CASSIQGAYGYTF.